This T cell receptor (beta chain) was documented in a study of shared clonotypes between healthy human individuals. Caucasian adults living in Nashville, Tennessee, provided all samples. The investigators split CD4+ cells into a CD45RA+ naive subset and a CD45RA-negative memory subset. The study's findings and limits: Sorted-subset samples were not fully sequenced, rarefaction indicated.

Assay execution took place at the deep level. This table comes from immunoSEQ multiplex PCR, and its TCRdb copy is limited to in-frame clones, with some not included. Of over 1.4 million clones in the sample, more than 95% are singletons; the top ten hold 0.95% to 1.5%. For this clone: As yet, its antigen is unknown.

The CDR3 spans 14 residues. CDR1 MNHNY and CDR2 SVGAGI come from the germline V gene (reference sequence). Between the trimmed V and J ends, which lost 7 bases and 5 bases, there was a span of 14 bases. The material sequenced was naive CD4+ T cells sorted from blood. Indicated subset: CD45RA+ positively selected. The sequence came from a man under 40 in good health. The J gene is TRBJ1-4, the V gene TRBV6-6; weak D call: TRBD1 (6 bases). Written as DNA, the CDR3 is TGTGCCAGCACCGGGGGGGCTAGGAATGAAAAACTGTTTTTT. It codes for CASTGGARNEKLFF.